Presented here are 27 T cell receptor beta chains from one specimen sequenced in a study of monozygotic twins with inflammatory bowel disease. TCRdb derives one entry per CDR3 protein from the 5' RACE reads, leaving out DNA. This repertoire comprises around 230,000 distinct CDR3 sequences; its ten largest clones make up around 1.5%. Material: blood. The source of these receptors is a human donor with ulcerative colitis or Crohn's disease, or a healthy co-twin of an affected twin (not recorded which).

The chain employs TRBV12-3 or TRBV12-4 and TRBJ2-5; TCRdb picks TRBD1, but there is no DNA to check that call. This CDR3 is 17 amino acids long. The CDR3 is CASSPAGVGTGQETQYF.

CDR3 sequence reads: CSATGTIFTGELFF. The chain recombines TRBV20-1 with TRBJ2-2; no DNA is available, so the TRBD1 call from TCRdb remains unchecked. Germline values: CDR1 DFQATT, CDR2 SNEGSKA (reference sequence). The CDR3 consists of 14 residues.

The gene calls are TRBV20-1 and TRBJ2-4; the TRBD1 assignment by TCRdb is unverifiable without DNA. CDR1 and CDR2 (germline): DFQATT, SNEGSKA (reference sequence). The CDR3 totals 13 residues. CDR3 sequence: CSARRTGKNIQYF.

The chain links TRBV5-6 to TRBJ2-3. The CDR3 has 16 residues. Per the germline V gene, CDR1 is SGHDT and CDR2 is YYEEEE. CDR3 region: CASSLAARSSTDTQYF.

This sequence joins TRBV9 and TRBJ2-5; TCRdb gives TRBD2 as the D gene, but with no DNA this cannot be confirmed. Germline V CDR1 and CDR2: SGDLS, YYNGEE. The CDR3 has 15 amino acids. CDR3 amino acids: CASSVELSGEETQYF.

The CDR3 protein is CASSYSPRLTEAFF. This chain joins TRBV6-5 and TRBJ1-1. CDR1 is MNHEY and CDR2 is SVGAGI in the germline V gene. This CDR3 spans 14 amino acids.

The chain employs TRBV20-1 and TRBJ2-7. The CDR3 length is 13 residues. CDR1 and CDR2 (germline): DFQATT, SNEGSKA (reference sequence). The CDR3 region is CSARGWGTYEQYF.

The chain carries TRBV6-1 and TRBJ1-5. Germline CDR1 is MNHNS and CDR2 is SASEGT. The CDR3 contains 17 residues. The chain's CDR3 is CASSQGGGQYSNQPQHF.

The chain recombines TRBV4-2 with TRBJ2-7. Germline V gene data show CDR1 as LGHNA and CDR2 as YNFKEQ. CDR3 length: 12 residues. The CDR3 reads CASSQGGYEQYF.

This chain links TRBV2 with TRBJ1-5; the D gene TCRdb calls, TRBD1, cannot be checked with no DNA. Germline V lookup: CDR1 SNHLY, CDR2 FYNNEI. CDR3 length equals 15 residues. The CDR3 loop reads CASSFGGGGNQPQHF.

This chain joins TRBV20-1 and TRBJ1-5. Germline CDR1 and CDR2: DFQATT and SNEGSKA (reference sequence). The CDR3 totals 14 residues. CDR3 residues: CSALSGFPNQPQHF.

V is TRBV12-5 and J is TRBJ2-3. In germline, CDR1 is LGHNT, CDR2 FRNRAP. The CDR3 extends over 12 amino acids. The chain's CDR3 is CASGNKPDTQYF.

This chain uses TRBV5-1 with TRBJ1-1; TCRdb calls TRBD1, which cannot be checked without DNA. The germline gives CDR1 SGHRS, CDR2 YFSETQ. The CDR3 is 13 amino acids. The chain's CDR3 is CASSWTEGTEAFF.

The chain has TRBV29-1 and TRBJ2-3. Germline loops: CDR1 SQVTM, CDR2 ANQGSEA. This CDR3 contains 12 residues. CDR3 residues: CSVGGSTDTQYF.

The chain links TRBV6-6 to TRBJ1-1; TCRdb's D gene call, TRBD1, goes unchecked for lack of DNA. Germline V gene data show CDR1 as MNHNY and CDR2 as SVGAGI (reference sequence). The length of the CDR3 is 14 residues. CDR3 sequence reads: CASKVEAADTEAFF.

V gene TRBV5-5 combines with J gene TRBJ1-1. The CDR3 length is 14 residues. The germline V gene has CDR1 SGHKS and CDR2 YYEKEE (reference sequence). CDR3 protein: CASSLGHSNTEAFF. The entire variable domain, with the rest obtained from reference TRBV5-5 and TRBJ1-1, is as follows: DAGVTQSPTHLIKTRGQQVTLRCSPISGHKSVSWYQQVLGQGPQFIFQYYEKEERGRGNFPDRFSARQFPNYSSELNVNALLLGDSALYLCASSLGHSNTEAFFGQGTRLTVV.

The CDR3 spells CASSHGGRITEAFF. The chain carries TRBV14 and TRBJ1-1; the TCRdb call, TRBD1, lacks DNA for checking. Per germline, CDR1 SGHDN and CDR2 FVKESK. The CDR3 length is 14 residues. Supplemented by reference TRBV14 and TRBJ1-1, the full variable domain reads EAGVTQFPSHSVIEKGQTVTLRCDPISGHDNLYWYRRVMGKEIKFLLHFVKESKQDESGMPNNRFLAERTGGTYSTLKVQPAELEDSGVYFCASSHGGRITEAFFGQGTRLTVV.

J is TRBJ1-5 and V is TRBV7-8; TCRdb returns TRBD1, unconfirmable since there is no DNA. This CDR3 has 16 residues. Germline V gene sequence: CDR1 SGHVS, CDR2 FQNEAQ. CDR3 amino acids: CASSPRGGTRNQPQHF.

V gene TRBV15 combines with J gene TRBJ2-3. Germline lookup yields CDR1 LNHNV and CDR2 YYDKDF (reference sequence). CDR3 length equals 14 residues. The CDR3 reads CATSRDSLQDTQYF.

This sequence joins TRBV10-3 and TRBJ2-7; there is no DNA to check the TCRdb D call of TRBD1. The CDR3 spans 14 residues. CDR1 is ENHRY, CDR2 SYGVKD, per germline. The CDR3 loop is CAISPGTIAAEQYF.

This chain connects TRBV12-3 or TRBV12-4 to TRBJ2-1. CDR3 length: 16 amino acids. The CDR3 loop reads CASSSLNRGSYNEQFF.

The chain combines TRBV20-1 with TRBJ2-7. The CDR3 is made up of 13 amino acids. CDR1 and CDR2 from the germline V gene are DFQATT and SNEGSKA (reference sequence). This CDR3 is CSALSGSTYEQYF.

The V and J genes are TRBV5-1 and TRBJ2-1; TCRdb gives TRBD1 as the D gene, but with no DNA this cannot be confirmed. The length of the CDR3 is 15 residues. Germline CDR1 SGHRS, CDR2 YFSETQ. CDR3 sequence: CASSLQVGVYNEQFF. Full variable domain (outside the CDR3, taken from reference TRBV5-1 and TRBJ2-1): KAGVTQTPRYLIKTRGQQVTLSCSPISGHRSVSWYQQTPGQGLQFLFEYFSETQRNKGNFPGRFSGRQFSNSRSEMNVSTLELGDSALYLCASSLQVGVYNEQFFGPGTRLTVL.

The chain combines TRBV4-2 with TRBJ1-5; the D gene TCRdb calls, TRBD1, cannot be checked with no DNA. The CDR3 has 15 amino acids. Germline V gene sequence: CDR1 LGHNA, CDR2 YNFKEQ. The chain's CDR3 is CASSHGTERIQPQHF.

The genes are TRBV27 and TRBJ2-1; without DNA, the TCRdb call of TRBD1 cannot be checked. The CDR3 consists of 17 residues. The V gene's germline CDR1 is MNHEY and CDR2 SMNVEV (reference sequence). The CDR3 loop is CASSKWKGDRAYNEQFF.

The CDR3 sequence is CASSAQGENSPLHF. The V call is TRBV2, the J call TRBJ1-6; the D gene TCRdb calls, TRBD1, cannot be checked with no DNA. Germline assignment: CDR1 SNHLY and CDR2 FYNNEI. The CDR3 loop spans 14 amino acids.

The chain uses TRBV5-1 and TRBJ1-2. CDR3 length: 15 residues. CDR1 is SGHRS, CDR2 YFSETQ, per germline. CDR3 residues: CASSLRGVRESGYTF.